One sample yielded the 13 T cell receptor beta chains listed below, sequenced in a study of a mutant IDH1 vaccine in newly diagnosed glioma. Noted time point: baseline, week 1 (first vaccination visit). As for treatment: pre-vaccination baseline after standard-of-care therapy. Clones were read by immunoSEQ multiplex PCR, and TCRdb kept only the in-frame ones, dropping some. The top ten hold about 9.8% of the sample, which has about 38,000 clones, 78% seen once. This specimen was PBMCs, taken from a glioma patient treated with radiotherapy, temozolomide or both. The source of these receptors is a man aged 35-49 years with glioma. Some clones in this sample may be carry-over from other donors' samples.

V usage is TRBV7-9 and J usage is TRBJ2-5, with D perhaps TRBD1 or TRBD2 (5 bases each). The CDR3 totals 16 residues. Germline V gene data show CDR1 as SEHNR and CDR2 as FQNEAQ (reference sequence). V gave up 1 base and J gave up 2 bases, with 14 bases separating them. In DNA, the CDR3 is TGTGCCAGCAGCTTAGATGAGGGGCCAGGGCAAGAGACCCAGTACTTC. Protein product: CASSLDEGPGQETQYF.

This sequence joins TRBV30 and TRBJ1-3; D is undetermined. The CDR3 extends over 15 amino acids. V was clipped by 5 bases and J by 4 bases, with 18 bases between them. CDR1 and CDR2 (germline): GTSNPN, SVGIG (reference sequence). The CDR3, as DNA: TGTGCCTGGGGGCGAGTGGGGAAGGCCGGAAACACCATATATTTT. Protein: CAWGRVGKAGNTIYF.

The J gene is TRBJ1-1, the V gene TRBV28; D possibly corresponds to TRBD1 (5 bases). The V gene's germline CDR1 is MDHEN and CDR2 SYDVKM. The CDR3 totals 16 residues. V was cut by 7 bases and J by 7 bases, with 25 bases left in between. Here the CDR3 DNA reads TGTGCCAGCACCTCACCCAGGACACAAGGGTCCCGTGAAGCTTTCTTT. It specifies CASTSPRTQGSREAFF. The entire variable domain, with the rest obtained from reference TRBV28 and TRBJ1-1, is as follows: DVKVTQSSRYLVKRTGEKVFLECVQDMDHENMFWYRQDPGLGLRLIYFSYDVKMKEKGDIPEGYSVSREKKERFSLILESASTNQTSMYLCASTSPRTQGSREAFFGQGTRLTVV.

The CDR3 protein is CASSQDWAGGENEKLFF. The CDR3 DNA sequence: TGCGCCAGCAGCCAAGATTGGGCAGGGGGCGAGAATGAAAAACTGTTTTTT. This chain uses TRBV4-3 with TRBJ1-4; 8 bases line up with TRBD1. J was trimmed by 5 bases and V by 0 bases; bases with no gene match: 8. The CDR3 totals 17 residues. CDR1 LGHNA and CDR2 YSLEER come from the germline V gene.

The V and J genes are TRBV19 and TRBJ1-1; 8 bases map to TRBD1. Germline-derived CDR1 and CDR2 are LNHDA and SQIVND (reference sequence). This CDR3 contains 14 residues. Germline trimming cut 5 bases from V and 1 base from J; bases unmatched to any gene: 3. The CDR3 here is CASSRGTGNTEAFF. CDR3 in DNA: TGTGCCAGTAGTCGCGGGACAGGGAACACTGAAGCTTTCTTT.

This clone has a handful of counts. As DNA, the CDR3 is TGCAGCGCATCATTGAACACTGAAGCTTTCTTT. This sequence encodes CSASLNTEAFF. The chain uses TRBV29-1 and TRBJ1-1; no definite D call. CDR3 size: 11 residues. Germline V gene data show CDR1 as SQVTM and CDR2 as ANQGSEA. Trimming cost V 7 bases and J 0 bases, with 6 bases left between them.

The chain couples TRBV2 to TRBJ2-2; 15 nucleotides align to TRBD2. This CDR3 contains 16 residues. Germline V gives CDR1 SNHLY, CDR2 FYNNEI. The V segment lost 6 bases and the J segment 6 bases; nucleotides outside the gene matches: 5. The CDR3: CASREGLAGGAGELFF. As DNA, the CDR3 is TGTGCCAGCAGAGAGGGACTAGCGGGGGGAGCCGGGGAGCTGTTTTTT.

This chain uses TRBV19 with TRBJ2-7, with TRBD2 matching over 10 bases. This CDR3 comprises 15 residues. The germline V gene encodes CDR1 LNHDA and CDR2 SQIVND (reference sequence). Losses at the gene ends were 3 bases for V and 1 base for J; bases not matched to a gene: 3. The CDR3: CASSILAGDSYEQYF. CDR3 DNA: TGTGCCAGTAGTATCCTAGCGGGGGATTCCTACGAGCAGTACTTC.

The chain employs TRBV5-1 and TRBJ1-1; D is unclear. This CDR3 has 14 residues. Germline V gene lookup returns CDR1 SGHRS and CDR2 YFSETQ. V dropped 2 bases and J dropped 5 bases, with 13 bases sitting between them. For the CDR3, the DNA is TGCGCCAGCAGCTTTTTGCAGGTGGGGACTGAAGCTTTCTTT. This gives the protein CASSFLQVGTEAFF.

Only a few counts were recorded for this clone. The gene calls are TRBV9 and TRBJ2-1; D is possibly TRBD2 (7 bases). The CDR3 is 16 residues long. With 0 bases removed from V and 4 bases from J, the gap between germline ends came to 14 bases. Germline assignment: CDR1 SGDLS and CDR2 YYNGEE. The CDR3 sequence: CASSVDPGGPYNEQFF. In nucleotides, the CDR3 is TGTGCCAGCAGCGTAGATCCGGGGGGCCCGTACAATGAGCAGTTCTTC.

The chain is built from TRBV5-1 and TRBJ1-2; tentative D call: TRBD1 (5 bases). There are 14 residues in the CDR3. Germline CDR1 and CDR2: SGHRS and YFSETQ. V lost 4 bases to trimming and J lost 3 bases, with 13 bases between them. The CDR3 DNA sequence: TGCGCCAGCAGCCCGGGACCGGGGGACTATGGCTACACCTTC. This encodes CASSPGPGDYGYTF. Variable domain in full (rest from reference TRBV5-1 and TRBJ1-2): KAGVTQTPRYLIKTRGQQVTLSCSPISGHRSVSWYQQTPGQGLQFLFEYFSETQRNKGNFPGRFSGRQFSNSRSEMNVSTLELGDSALYLCASSPGPGDYGYTFGSGTRLTVV.

The chain has TRBV30 and TRBJ1-2; D remains unclear. V dropped 4 bases and J dropped 6 bases, with 15 bases sitting between them. Germline V CDR1 and CDR2: GTSNPN, SVGIG (reference sequence). CDR3 length equals 13 residues. CDR3 in DNA: TGTGCCTGGATCCGCTACAACCGGGATGGCTACACCTTC. Its translation is CAWIRYNRDGYTF.

J is TRBJ1-6 and V is TRBV10-2, with TRBD1 matching over 9 bases. Germline V gene sequence: CDR1 WSHSY, CDR2 SAAADI. Trimming took 6 bases from V and 0 from J; bases not matched to a gene: 3. The CDR3 contains 16 residues. The CDR3 DNA reads as TGCGCCAGCAGGGACAGGGGAAGCTCCTATAATTCACCCCTCCACTTT. As protein: CASRDRGSSYNSPLHF.